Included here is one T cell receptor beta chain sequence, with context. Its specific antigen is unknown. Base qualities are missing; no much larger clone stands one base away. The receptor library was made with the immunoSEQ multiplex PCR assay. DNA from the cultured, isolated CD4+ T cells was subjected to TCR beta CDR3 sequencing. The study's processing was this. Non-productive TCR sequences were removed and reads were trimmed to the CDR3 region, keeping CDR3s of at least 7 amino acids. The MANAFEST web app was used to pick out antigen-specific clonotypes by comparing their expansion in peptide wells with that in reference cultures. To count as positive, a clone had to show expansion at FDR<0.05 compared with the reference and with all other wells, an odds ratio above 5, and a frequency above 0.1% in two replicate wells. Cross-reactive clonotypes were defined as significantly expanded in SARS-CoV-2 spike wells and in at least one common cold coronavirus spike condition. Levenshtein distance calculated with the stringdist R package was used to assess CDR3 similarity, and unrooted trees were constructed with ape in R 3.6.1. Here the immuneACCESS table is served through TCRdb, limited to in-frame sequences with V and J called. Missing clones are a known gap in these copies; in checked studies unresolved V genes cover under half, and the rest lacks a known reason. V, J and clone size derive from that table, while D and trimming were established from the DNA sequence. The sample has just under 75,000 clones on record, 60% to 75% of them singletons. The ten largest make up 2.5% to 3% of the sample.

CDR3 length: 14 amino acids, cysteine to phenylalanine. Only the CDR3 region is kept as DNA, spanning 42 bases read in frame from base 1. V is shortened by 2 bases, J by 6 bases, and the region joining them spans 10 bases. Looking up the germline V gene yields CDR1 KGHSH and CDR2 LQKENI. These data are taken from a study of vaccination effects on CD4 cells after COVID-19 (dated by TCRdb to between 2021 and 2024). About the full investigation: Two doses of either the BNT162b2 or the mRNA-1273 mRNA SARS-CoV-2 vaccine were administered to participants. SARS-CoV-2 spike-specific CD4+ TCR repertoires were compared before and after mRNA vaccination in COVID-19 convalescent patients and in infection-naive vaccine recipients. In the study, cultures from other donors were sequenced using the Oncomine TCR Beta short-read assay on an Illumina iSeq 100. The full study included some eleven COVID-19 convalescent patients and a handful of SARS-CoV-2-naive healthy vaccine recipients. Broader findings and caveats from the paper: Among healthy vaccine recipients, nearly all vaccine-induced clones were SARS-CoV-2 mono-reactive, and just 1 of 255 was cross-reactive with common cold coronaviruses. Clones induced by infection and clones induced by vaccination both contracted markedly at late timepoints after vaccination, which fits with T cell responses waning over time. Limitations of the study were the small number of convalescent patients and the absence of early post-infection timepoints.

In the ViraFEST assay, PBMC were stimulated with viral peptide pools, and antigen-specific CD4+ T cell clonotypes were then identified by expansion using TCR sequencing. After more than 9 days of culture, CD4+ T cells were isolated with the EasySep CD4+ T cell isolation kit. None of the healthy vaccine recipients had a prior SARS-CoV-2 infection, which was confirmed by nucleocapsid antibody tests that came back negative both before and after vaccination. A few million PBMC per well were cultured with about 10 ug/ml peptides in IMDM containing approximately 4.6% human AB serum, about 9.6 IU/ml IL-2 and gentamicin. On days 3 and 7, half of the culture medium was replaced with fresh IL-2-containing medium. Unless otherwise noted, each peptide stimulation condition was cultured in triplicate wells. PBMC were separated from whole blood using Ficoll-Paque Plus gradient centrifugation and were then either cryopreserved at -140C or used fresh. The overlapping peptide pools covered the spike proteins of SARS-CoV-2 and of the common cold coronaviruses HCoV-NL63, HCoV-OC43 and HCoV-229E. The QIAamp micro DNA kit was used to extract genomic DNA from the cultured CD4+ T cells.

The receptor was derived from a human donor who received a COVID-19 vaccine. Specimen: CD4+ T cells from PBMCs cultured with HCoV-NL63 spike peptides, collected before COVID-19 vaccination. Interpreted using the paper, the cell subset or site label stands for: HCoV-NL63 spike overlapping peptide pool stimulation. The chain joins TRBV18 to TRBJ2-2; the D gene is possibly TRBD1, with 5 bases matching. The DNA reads TGTGCCAGCTCACCAATCAGGGCAGCCGGGGAGCTGTTTTTT. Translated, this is CASSPIRAAGELFF.